Following are 22 T cell receptor beta chains from one sample sequenced in a study of T cell repertoires in ileal Crohn's disease. TCRdb keeps only in-frame clones here, not all; method: immunoSEQ multiplex PCR. The sample includes about 13,000 clones, roughly 78% of them seen just once. Time point noted: neoterminal ileum biopsy at postoperative endoscopy, about 6 months after surgery. The sample taken for sequencing was ileal tissue. These receptors all come from an adult with Crohn's disease.

The chain uses TRBV6-4 and TRBJ2-3; 11 positions agree with TRBD2. This CDR3 region has 14 residues. The germline V gene has CDR1 MRHNA and CDR2 SNTAGT. V trimming: 6 bases; J trimming: 4 bases; junction bases outside the gene matches: 3. CDR3 nucleotide sequence: TGTGCCAGCAGCCTAGCGGGGGGTTCAGATACGCAGTATTTT. This sequence encodes CASSLAGGSDTQYF.

The rearrangement joins TRBV4-2 to TRBJ2-1, with D unclear. Trimming cost V 0 bases and J 8 bases, with 17 bases left between them. The CDR3 extends over 16 amino acids. The germline V gene encodes CDR1 LGHNA and CDR2 YNFKEQ. The CDR3 loop reads CASSQDASRGVYEQFF. The DNA of the CDR3 is TGTGCCAGCAGCCAAGATGCCAGTAGAGGAGTCTATGAGCAGTTCTTC.

The chain uses TRBV6-1 and TRBJ1-5, with D possibly matching TRBD1 (5 bases). Germline V gene data show CDR1 as MNHNS and CDR2 as SASEGT. The CDR3 runs 14 residues. The V end lost 7 bases, the J end lost 0 bases, and 10 bases lay between the germline ends. CDR3 sequence reads: CASTRDYSNQPQHF. CDR3 coding DNA: TGTGCCAGCACCAGGGACTATAGCAATCAGCCCCAGCATTTT.

V gene TRBV2 combines with J gene TRBJ2-3; 9 bases fit TRBD1. Germline CDR1 SNHLY, CDR2 FYNNEI. V lost 6 bases and J lost 3; bases outside the gene matches: 7. CDR3 size: 15 residues. CDR3 residues: CASRAQGTGTDTQYF. CDR3 sequence (DNA): TGTGCCAGCAGAGCCCAAGGGACAGGGACAGATACGCAGTATTTT. Looking up the rest from reference TRBV2 and TRBJ2-3 gives the full variable domain: EPEVTQTPSHQVTQMGQEVILRCVPISNHLYFYWYRQILGQKVEFLVSFYNNEISEKSEIFDDQFSVERPDGSNFTLKIRSTKLEDSAMYFCASRAQGTGTDTQYFGPGTRLTVL.

A few counts support this clone. The V call is TRBV7-9, the J call TRBJ2-7; TRBD2 matches 8 bases. The V and J ends lost 7 bases and 1 base, in that order; junction bases with no gene match: 9. CDR1 and CDR2 from the germline V gene are SEHNR and FQNEAQ (reference sequence). The CDR3 covers 15 residues. The CDR3 DNA reads as TGTGCCAGCACCGGGGGGGGGAGGGAGTCCTACGAGCAGTACTTC. The encoded protein is CASTGGGRESYEQYF.

The chain combines TRBV2 with TRBJ2-3, with 7 bases that match TRBD1. CDR3 size: 14 residues. V gave up 6 bases and J gave up 1 base; unmatched junction bases: 4. Looked up from germline, CDR1 is SNHLY and CDR2 is FYNNEI. The CDR3 region is CASRWDRGTDTQYF. The CDR3 coding sequence is TGTGCCAGCAGATGGGACAGAGGCACAGATACGCAGTATTTT.

The CDR3: CASSRGTGPYEQYF. The CDR3 DNA is TGTGCCAGCAGTCGCGGGACAGGGCCCTACGAGCAGTACTTC. The chain employs TRBV6-1 and TRBJ2-7; 9 nucleotides agree with TRBD1. This CDR3 has 14 residues. The junction had 4 bases not matched to a gene; V was cut back by 5 bases and J by 2 bases. Germline values: CDR1 MNHNS, CDR2 SASEGT.

This clone was seen once. The CDR3, as DNA: TGCGCCAGCACCGGGAGGGCCGGGGAGCTGTTTTTT. It yields the protein CASTGRAGELFF. The rearrangement uses TRBV10-2 and TRBJ2-2, with 8 bases identical to TRBD2. Germline V gives CDR1 WSHSY, CDR2 SAAADI. The CDR3 is 12 residues long. V lost 7 bases, J lost 6 bases, and 1 base stayed unmatched.

The gene calls are TRBV4-2 and TRBJ2-2; D unresolved. V was shortened by 2 bases and J by 8 bases, with 6 bases between the two germline ends. The CDR3 covers 12 residues. Germline-derived CDR1 and CDR2 are LGHNA and YNFKEQ. The CDR3 nucleotides are TGTGCCAGCAGCCAAACTCGTGGGGAGCTGTTTTTT. Protein product: CASSQTRGELFF.

This chain connects TRBV6-1 to TRBJ1-5; 10 positions agree with TRBD1. This CDR3 spans 17 amino acids. Germline CDR1 is MNHNS and CDR2 is SASEGT. Unmatched junction bases numbered 10, after V lost 4 bases and J lost 4 bases. The CDR3 protein is CASSGASGTGENQPQHF. CDR3 sequence (DNA): TGTGCCAGCAGTGGGGCCTCCGGGACAGGGGAGAATCAGCCCCAGCATTTT.

Notes on this clone: Because the CDR3 is missing its conserved closing phenylalanine or tryptophan, this is likely a read error. It is unclear where the CDR3 begins or ends on the DNA, so no DNA is shown, and the CDR3 is as TCRdb lists it. The chain recombines TRBV21-1 with TRBJ2-7; the table calls TRBD2, which could not be checked here. TRBV21-1 is labeled a pseudogene. Counting both end residues, the CDR3 totals 8 amino acids. The CDR3 is CASKGRRH.

The V gene is TRBV5-4, the J gene TRBJ2-2; tentative D call: TRBD2 (5 bases). Germline V lookup: CDR1 SGHNT, CDR2 YYREEE (reference sequence). V was trimmed by 4 bases and J by 8 bases, leaving 18 bases between them. The CDR3 spans 15 residues. The CDR3 region is CASSPTSVRGGELFF. CDR3 DNA sequence: TGTGCCAGCAGCCCTACTTCTGTCCGAGGGGGGGAGCTGTTTTTT.

The chain couples TRBV20-1 to TRBJ2-1; TRBD2 is a possible D gene (5 bases). Trimming left V 5 bases short and J 6 bases short, with 8 bases between. The germline V gene encodes CDR1 DFQATT and CDR2 SNEGSKA (reference sequence). The CDR3 runs to 11 residues. CDR3 protein: CSAGTSNEQFF. In DNA form, the CDR3 reads TGCAGTGCTGGTACTAGCAATGAGCAGTTCTTC.

This clone was seen only a few times. The chain has TRBV5-4 and TRBJ2-2; TRBD2 aligns across 10 bases. Germline lookup yields CDR1 SGHNT and CDR2 YYREEE (reference sequence). This CDR3 is 17 amino acids long. Germline trimming cut 4 bases from V and 1 base from J; bases unmatched to any gene: 7. CDR3 nucleotides: TGTGCCAGCAGCGACATGTCTAGCGGGGGGAACACCGGGGAGCTGTTTTTT. It is translated as CASSDMSSGGNTGELFF.

CDR3 residues: CAWRWSRHTGELFF. As DNA, the CDR3 is TGTGCCTGGAGGTGGAGTAGGCACACCGGGGAGCTGTTTTTT. The chain uses TRBV30 and TRBJ2-2; D not certain. CDR1 is GTSNPN and CDR2 is SVGIG in the germline V gene (reference sequence). V lost 3 bases and J 3 bases, leaving 11 bases between the germline ends. There are 14 residues in the CDR3.

This chain links TRBV20-1 with TRBJ2-7; the match to TRBD2 covers 7 bases. CDR1 and CDR2 (germline): DFQATT, SNEGSKA (reference sequence). There are 11 residues in the CDR3. The junction had 4 bases not matched to a gene; V was cut back by 5 bases and J by 6 bases. The CDR3 is CSARPGGEQYF. The CDR3 DNA is TGCAGTGCTCGCCCGGGAGGCGAGCAGTACTTC.

V and J are TRBV10-3 and TRBJ2-1, with TRBD2 as a possible D gene (7 bases). V gave up 9 bases and J gave up 7 bases, with 13 bases separating them. In germline, CDR1 is ENHRY, CDR2 SYGVKD. CDR3 size: 12 residues. The CDR3 DNA follows: TGTGCCATGGGGGGGCCTAGAAATGAGCAGTTCTTC. Its protein is CAMGGPRNEQFF.

The gene calls are TRBV5-5 and TRBJ2-7; perhaps TRBD1 as D (6 bases). The CDR3 spans 15 residues. Trimming removed 4 bases at V and 0 bases at J, with 14 bases between. CDR1 and CDR2 from the germline V gene are SGHKS and YYEKEE (reference sequence). CDR3 protein: CASSRRQDLSYEQYF. CDR3 in DNA: TGTGCCAGCAGCCGCCGACAGGACCTCTCCTACGAGCAGTACTTC.

The chain recombines TRBV6-1 with TRBJ1-4; a possible D gene is TRBD1 (6 bases). Germline CDR1 and CDR2: MNHNS and SASEGT. The CDR3 length is 15 residues. V was shortened by 6 bases and J by 4 bases, with 15 bases between the two germline ends. CDR3 sequence: CASRAGALGNEKLFF. The CDR3 DNA is TGTGCCAGCAGAGCAGGGGCCTTGGGTAATGAAAAACTGTTTTTT.

V gene TRBV5-1 combines with J gene TRBJ1-6; D possibly corresponds to TRBD1 (5 bases). The V end was cut by 2 bases, the J end by 7 bases, with 10 bases between. The CDR3 contains 14 residues. CDR1 and CDR2 (germline): SGHRS, YFSETQ. The CDR3 loop is CASSFRVGNSPLHF. The CDR3, as DNA: TGCGCCAGCAGCTTCAGGGTAGGGAATTCACCCCTCCACTTT.

This clone was observed a few times. The V call is TRBV27, the J call TRBJ1-4; no definite D call. The CDR3 length is 14 residues. Trimming stripped 0 bases from V and 11 bases from J, with 13 bases between. Germline V gene data show CDR1 as MNHEY and CDR2 as SMNVEV (reference sequence). The CDR3 nucleotides read TGTGCCAGCAGTTTATCCAGGTTCCCGACGAAACTGTTTTTT. It specifies CASSLSRFPTKLFF.

The chain combines TRBV19 with TRBJ2-7, with D possibly matching TRBD1 (6 bases). CDR3 length: 15 amino acids. Germline-derived CDR1 and CDR2 are LNHDA and SQIVND (reference sequence). Trimming left V 3 bases short and J 5 bases short, with 17 bases between. CDR3 loop: CASSIYPGTNDEQYF. In DNA form, the CDR3 reads TGTGCCAGTAGTATTTACCCCGGGACAAACGACGAGCAGTACTTC. The full variable domain, rest sourced from reference TRBV19 and TRBJ2-7, is DGGITQSPKYLFRKEGQNVTLSCEQNLNHDAMYWYRQDPGQGLRLIYYSQIVNDFQKGDIAEGYSVSREKKESFPLTVTSAQKNPTAFYLCASSIYPGTNDEQYFGPGTRLTVT.